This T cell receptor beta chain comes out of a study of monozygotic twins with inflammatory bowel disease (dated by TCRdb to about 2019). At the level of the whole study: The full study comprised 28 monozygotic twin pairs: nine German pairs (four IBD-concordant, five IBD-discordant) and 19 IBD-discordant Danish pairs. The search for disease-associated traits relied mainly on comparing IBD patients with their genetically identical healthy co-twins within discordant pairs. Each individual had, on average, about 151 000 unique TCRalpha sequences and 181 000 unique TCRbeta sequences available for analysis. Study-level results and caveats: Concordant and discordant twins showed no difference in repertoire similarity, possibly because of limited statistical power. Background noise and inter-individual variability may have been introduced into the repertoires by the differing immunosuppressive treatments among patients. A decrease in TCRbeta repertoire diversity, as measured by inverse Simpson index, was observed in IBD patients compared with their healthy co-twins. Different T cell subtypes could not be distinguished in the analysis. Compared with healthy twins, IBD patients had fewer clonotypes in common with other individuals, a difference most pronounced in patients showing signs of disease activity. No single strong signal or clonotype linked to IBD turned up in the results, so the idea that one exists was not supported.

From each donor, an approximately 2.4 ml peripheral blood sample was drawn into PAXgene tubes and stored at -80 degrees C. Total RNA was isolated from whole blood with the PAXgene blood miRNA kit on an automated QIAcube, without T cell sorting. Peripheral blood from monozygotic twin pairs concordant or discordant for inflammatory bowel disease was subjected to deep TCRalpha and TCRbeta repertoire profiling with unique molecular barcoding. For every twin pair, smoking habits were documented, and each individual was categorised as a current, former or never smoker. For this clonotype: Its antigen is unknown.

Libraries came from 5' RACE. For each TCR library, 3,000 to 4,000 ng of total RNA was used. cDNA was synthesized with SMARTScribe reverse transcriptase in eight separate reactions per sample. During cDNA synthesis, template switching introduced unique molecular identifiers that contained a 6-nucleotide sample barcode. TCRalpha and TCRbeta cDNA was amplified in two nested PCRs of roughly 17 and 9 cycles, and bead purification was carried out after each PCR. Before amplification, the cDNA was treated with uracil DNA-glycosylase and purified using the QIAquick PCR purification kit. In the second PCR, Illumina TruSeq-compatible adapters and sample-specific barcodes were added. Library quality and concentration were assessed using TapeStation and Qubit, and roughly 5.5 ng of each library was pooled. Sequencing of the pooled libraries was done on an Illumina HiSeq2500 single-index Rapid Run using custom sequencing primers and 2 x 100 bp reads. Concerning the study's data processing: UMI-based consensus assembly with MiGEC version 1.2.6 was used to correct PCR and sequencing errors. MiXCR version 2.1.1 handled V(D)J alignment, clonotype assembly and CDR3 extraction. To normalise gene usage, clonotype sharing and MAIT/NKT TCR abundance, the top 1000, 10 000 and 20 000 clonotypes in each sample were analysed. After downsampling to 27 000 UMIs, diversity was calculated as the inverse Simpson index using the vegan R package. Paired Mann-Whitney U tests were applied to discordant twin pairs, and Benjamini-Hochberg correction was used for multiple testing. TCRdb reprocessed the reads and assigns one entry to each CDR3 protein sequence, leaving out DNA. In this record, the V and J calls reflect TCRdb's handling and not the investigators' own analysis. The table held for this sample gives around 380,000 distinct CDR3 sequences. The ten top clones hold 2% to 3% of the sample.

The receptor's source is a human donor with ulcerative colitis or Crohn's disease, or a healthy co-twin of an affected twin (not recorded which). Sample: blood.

The CDR3 is CASRSSGGNTIYF. This sequence uses TRBV7-9 and TRBJ1-3; TCRdb outputs TRBD1, but without DNA this stays unchecked. The germline V gene encodes CDR1 SEHNR and CDR2 FQNEAQ (reference sequence). The CDR3 runs 13 residues from the cysteine to the phenylalanine. No DNA accompanies this entry.